This T cell receptor (beta chain) was identified in a study of blood T cell repertoires in COVID-19. Study at large: Both acute and convalescent COVID-19 samples were obtained from the United States, Italy and Spain.

A remark on this clone: A junction boundary mismatches the germline segment, possibly from a read error.

Authors' analysis steps: The authors estimated nucleated cell counts from reference gene primer amplification. Assay used: immunoSEQ multiplex PCR; TCRdb lists only in-frame clones, some missing. V, J and clone size derive from that table, while D and trimming were established from the DNA sequence. The table has about 200,000 clones, 65% to 90% seen once; the top ten hold about 2.4%. The germline CDR1 and CDR2 sequences are SEHNR and FQNEAQ (reference sequence). This CDR3 contains 16 residues. Seattle patients were enrolled while actively infected and followed longitudinally. This chain uses TRBV7-9 with TRBJ2-5, with 11 bases lining up with TRBD2. This sequence was found in a woman in her seventies with COVID-19, enrolled during active disease. The sequenced sample was peripheral blood. CDR3 loop: CASSVAGGTKGETQYF. The CDR3 DNA follows: TGTGCCAGCAGCGTAGCGGGGGGGACAAAGGGAGAGACCCAGTACTTC.